One sample yielded the 20 T cell receptor beta chains listed below, sequenced in a study of blood T cells in healthy people across ages. A second PCR of 7 to 11 cycles used a sample-barcoded 5' primer and a J-beta primer mix. TCRdb called the 5' RACE reads again in MiXCR, with one record for every CDR3 protein. This table holds almost 1 million distinct CDR3 sequences, roughly half found once. Sequenced sample: blood. Source of these receptors: a woman aged 60-75 years in good health.

The J gene is TRBJ1-2, the V gene TRBV21-1; the table's D gene call, TRBD1, was not cross checked with the DNA. TRBV21-1 is a pseudogene. CDR3 length: 16 residues. The CDR3 sequence: CASSKGGTGLGYGYTF. The CDR3 nucleotides are TGTGCCAGCAGCAAAGGGGGGACAGGCCTTGGCTACGGCTACACCTTC.

The rearrangement uses TRBV20-1 and TRBJ2-4; the match to TRBD2 covers 8 bases. The end of the DNA aligns better with TRBJ2-7, so the J call may be wrong. The CDR3 is made up of 13 amino acids. In germline, CDR1 is DFQATT, CDR2 SNEGSKA (reference sequence). CDR3 residues: CSARVYGRDEQYF. The CDR3, as DNA: TGCAGTGCTAGAGTTTACGGGAGGGACGAGCAGTACTTC.

CDR3 protein: CTSSLQHGQIWNNEQFF. The CDR3 coding sequence is TGTACCAGCAGCTTGCAACACGGCCAGATTTGGAACAATGAGCAGTTCTTC. The J gene is TRBJ2-1, the V gene TRBV7-2; D not certain. The length of the CDR3 is 17 residues. Germline assignment: CDR1 SGHTA and CDR2 FQGNSA. Trimming shortened V by 3 bases and J by 5 bases, and 20 bases separated the two germline ends.

This chain links TRBV28 with TRBJ2-5, with TRBD1 matching 9 bases. Germline V CDR1 and CDR2: MDHEN, SYDVKM. V lost 7 bases and J lost 7; bases outside the gene matches: 7. The CDR3 is 13 residues long. The CDR3 protein is CASTRTGVRTQYF. In nucleotides, the CDR3 is TGTGCCAGCACCCGGACAGGGGTCCGGACCCAGTACTTC.

The V and J genes are TRBV4-1 and TRBJ2-1; no clear D. V gave up 2 bases and J gave up 10 bases, with 15 bases separating them. Germline CDR1 is MGHRA and CDR2 is YSYEKL. This CDR3 comprises 14 residues. CDR3 sequence: CASSQYELAYEQFF. CDR3 DNA sequence: TGCGCCAGCAGCCAATACGAGCTGGCGTACGAGCAGTTCTTC.

Regarding this clonotype: One end of the junction fails to match germline, which may point to a read error. J is TRBJ2-1 and V is TRBV20-1; TRBD2 is a possible D gene (5 bases). This CDR3 is 15 amino acids long. Germline loops: CDR1 DFQATT, CDR2 SNEGSKA (reference sequence). CDR3 protein: CSARAPSSSYNGQFF. The CDR3 DNA is TGCAGTGCTAGAGCGCCTAGCAGCTCCTACAATGGGCAGTTCTTC.

The chain is built from TRBV6-2 or TRBV6-3 and TRBJ1-1; no reliable D call. The germline CDR1 and CDR2 sequences are MNHEY and SVGEGT. V lost 6 bases, J lost 5 bases, and 10 bases lay in between. The CDR3 is 12 residues long. CDR3 sequence: CASRYRLTEAFF. The CDR3 DNA is TGTGCCAGCAGGTACCGGCTTACTGAAGCTTTCTTT.

In this sample, this clonotype turned up a few times. This sequence joins TRBV7-2 and TRBJ2-1, with 12 bases matching TRBD2. V lost 0 bases and J lost 8; bases outside the gene matches: 5. Germline V gene data show CDR1 as SGHTA and CDR2 as FQGNSA. The CDR3 is 16 residues long. CDR3 residues: CASSLAGLAGRDEQFF. In DNA, the CDR3 is TGTGCCAGCAGCTTAGCGGGACTAGCGGGTCGTGATGAGCAGTTCTTC. The whole variable domain, remainder taken from reference TRBV7-2 and TRBJ2-1, is GAGVSQSPSNKVTEKGKDVELRCDPISGHTALYWYRQSLGQGLEFLIYFQGNSAPDKSGLPSDRFSAERTGGSVSTLTIQRTQQEDSAVYLCASSLAGLAGRDEQFFGPGTRLTVL.

This clonotype came up a few times. The chain recombines TRBV11-3 with TRBJ2-5; D ambiguous. The CDR3 totals 15 residues. Per germline, CDR1 SGHNT and CDR2 YENEEA. Trimming cost V 4 bases and J 1 base, with 13 bases left between them. CDR3 in DNA: TGTGCCAGCAGCTCAGGTCTCCGGGCCCAAGAGACCCAGTACTTC. This codes for CASSSGLRAQETQYF.

Ten or more counts support this clonotype. The V call is TRBV6-2 or TRBV6-3, the J call TRBJ1-2; maybe TRBD1 (5 bases). This CDR3 comprises 13 residues. CDR1 is MNHEY, CDR2 SVGEGT, per germline. Between the trimmed V and J ends, which lost 4 bases and 4 bases, there was a span of 10 bases. This chain's CDR3 is CASSFRETYGYTF. The CDR3 nucleotides read TGTGCCAGCAGTTTCAGGGAGACCTATGGCTACACCTTC.

The V gene is TRBV25-1, the J gene TRBJ2-5, with TRBD2 as a possible D gene (5 bases). Trimming removed 2 bases at V and 0 bases at J, with 10 bases between. CDR3 size: 15 residues. Germline assignment: CDR1 MGHDK and CDR2 SYGVNS. The CDR3, as DNA: TGTGCCAGCAGTGAACCCCAGCGGAACCAAGAGACCCAGTACTTC. Its protein is CASSEPQRNQETQYF. Looking up the rest from reference TRBV25-1 and TRBJ2-5 gives the full variable domain: EADIYQTPRYLVIGTGKKITLECSQTMGHDKMYWYQQDPGMELHLIHYSYGVNSTEKGDLSSESTVSRIRTEHFPLTLESARPSHTSQYLCASSEPQRNQETQYFGPGTRLLVL.

The chain combines TRBV6-6 with TRBJ1-4; TRBD1 matches at 8 bases. V lost 3 bases and J lost 5; bases outside the gene matches: 5. The CDR3 has 15 amino acids. Germline CDR1 and CDR2: MNHNY and SVGAGI (reference sequence). The DNA for the CDR3 is TGTGCCAGCAGTTATGAGAACAGGGGGAATGAAAAACTGTTTTTT. Translated, it gives CASSYENRGNEKLFF.

The sample holds a few counts of this clonotype. V is TRBV4-3 and J is TRBJ2-3; 10 bases match TRBD2. Trimming removed 0 bases from V and 3 bases from J; junction bases left unmatched: 3. The CDR3 contains 16 residues. CDR1 is LGHNA and CDR2 is YSLEER in the germline V gene. The CDR3 reads CASSQEEGLATDTQYF. In nucleotides, the CDR3 is TGCGCCAGCAGCCAAGAGGAGGGACTAGCGACAGATACGCAGTATTTT.

This clonotype was observed a few times. V and J are TRBV20-1 and TRBJ2-1; 8 positions match TRBD2. The CDR3 covers 15 residues. Germline values: CDR1 DFQATT, CDR2 SNEGSKA (reference sequence). The J segment lost 7 bases and the V segment lost 0 bases, leaving 8 bases of the junction unmatched. CDR3 loop: CSARDASGSRNEQFF. The CDR3 coding sequence is TGCAGTGCTAGAGATGCCAGCGGGAGTAGGAATGAGCAGTTCTTC.

This clonotype was detected once. The rearrangement uses TRBV29-1 and TRBJ2-3; a weak D match, TRBD1 (7 bases). The V gene lost 5 bases and the J gene lost 1 base, with 13 bases spanning the gap. Germline assignment: CDR1 SQVTM and CDR2 ANQGSEA. The CDR3 is made up of 14 amino acids. The CDR3 coding sequence is TGCAGCGTTCAGCAGGGGGGTGGCACAGATACGCAGTATTTT. It codes for CSVQQGGGTDTQYF.

The chain is built from TRBV9 and TRBJ1-6, with TRBD1 identical over 7 bases. CDR1 is SGDLS, CDR2 YYNGEE, per germline. This CDR3 is 18 amino acids long. The V and J ends lost 1 base and 0 bases, in that order; junction bases with no gene match: 7. The DNA for the CDR3 is TGTGCCAGCAGCGTATTCCCAGGGGGAGGCTCCTATAATTCACCCCTCCACTTT. Amino acid sequence: CASSVFPGGGSYNSPLHF.

The chain combines TRBV20-1 with TRBJ2-1, with a tentative D call TRBD2 (5 bases). The germline CDR1 and CDR2 sequences are DFQATT and SNEGSKA (reference sequence). This CDR3 is 13 amino acids long. The germline V and J ends were trimmed by 3 bases and 4 bases, with 10 bases remaining between them. The CDR3 spells CSASGLIYNEQFF. The CDR3 DNA reads TGCAGTGCTAGCGGACTTATTTACAATGAGCAGTTCTTC.

V is TRBV12-3 or TRBV12-4 and J is TRBJ2-5; D is possibly TRBD2 (6 bases). The CDR3 length is 14 residues. Trimming took 5 bases from V and 4 from J, leaving 14 bases between them. The CDR3 coding sequence is TGTGCCAGCAGTACCTATGGAGGGTCAGAGACCCAGTACTTC. Residues: CASSTYGGSETQYF.

This sequence joins TRBV3-1 and TRBJ2-4, with D possibly being TRBD2 (6 bases). Trimming pared 4 bases from V and 3 bases from J, leaving 10 bases between. Germline V gene sequence: CDR1 LGHDT, CDR2 YNNKEL (reference sequence). The CDR3 totals 14 residues. CDR3 DNA: TGTGCCAGCAGCCTTTGTAGCGGCAAAAACATTCAGTACTTC. Translated: CASSLCSGKNIQYF.

The table lists this clonotype with a few counts. The J gene is TRBJ2-7, the V gene TRBV29-1, with D unclear. Germline CDR1 and CDR2: SQVTM and ANQGSEA. The V and J ends lost 4 bases and 3 bases respectively, with 10 bases between them. The CDR3 runs 12 residues. The CDR3 sequence: CSVGAGNYEQYF. The DNA for the CDR3 is TGCAGCGTTGGGGCAGGAAACTACGAGCAGTACTTC.